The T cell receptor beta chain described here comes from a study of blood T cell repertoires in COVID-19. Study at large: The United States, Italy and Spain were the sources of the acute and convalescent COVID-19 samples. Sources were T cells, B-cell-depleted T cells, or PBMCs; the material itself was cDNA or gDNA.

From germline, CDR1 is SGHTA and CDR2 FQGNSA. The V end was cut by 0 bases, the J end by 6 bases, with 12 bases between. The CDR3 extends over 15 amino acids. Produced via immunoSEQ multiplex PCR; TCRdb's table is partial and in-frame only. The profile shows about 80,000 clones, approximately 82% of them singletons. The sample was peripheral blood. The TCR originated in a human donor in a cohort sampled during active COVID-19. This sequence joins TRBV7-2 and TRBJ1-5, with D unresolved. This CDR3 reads CASSLAGVCIQPQHF. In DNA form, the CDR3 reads TGTGCCAGCAGCTTAGCCGGGGTGTGCATTCAGCCCCAGCATTTT. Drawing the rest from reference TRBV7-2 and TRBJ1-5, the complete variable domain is GAGVSQSPSNKVTEKGKDVELRCDPISGHTALYWYRQSLGQGLEFLIYFQGNSAPDKSGLPSDRFSAERTGGSVSTLTIQRTQQEDSAVYLCASSLAGVCIQPQHFGDGTRLSIL.